Below are 23 T cell receptor beta chains sequenced from a single sample in a study of blood T cell repertoires in COVID-19. Produced via immunoSEQ multiplex PCR; TCRdb's table is partial and in-frame only. This table holds some 70,000 clones, about 80% found once. Material: peripheral blood. These receptors originate from a woman between 70 and 85 years old with acute or convalescent COVID-19.

The chain has TRBV19 and TRBJ1-5; tentative D call: TRBD1 (6 bases). V lost 7 bases to trimming and J lost 7 bases, with 29 bases between them. The CDR3 has 18 residues. Looked up from germline, CDR1 is LNHDA and CDR2 is SQIVND (reference sequence). CDR3 bases: TGTGCCAGTATATCCATCCACTACTCGACAGGTATCAACCAGCCCCAGCATTTT. Translating gives CASISIHYSTGINQPQHF. Based on the CDR3 plus reference TRBV19 and TRBJ1-5, the full variable domain is DGGITQSPKYLFRKEGQNVTLSCEQNLNHDAMYWYRQDPGQGLRLIYYSQIVNDFQKGDIAEGYSVSREKKESFPLTVTSAQKNPTAFYLCASISIHYSTGINQPQHFGDGTRLSIL.

The chain is built from TRBV11-2 and TRBJ2-2; a possible D gene is TRBD1 (6 bases). Between the trimmed V and J ends, which lost 2 bases and 0 bases, there was a span of 10 bases. Germline CDR1 and CDR2: SGHAT and FQNNGV. The CDR3 extends over 16 amino acids. CDR3 DNA: TGTGCCAGCAGCTTAAGGACAGCAACGAACACCGGGGAGCTGTTTTTT. Protein: CASSLRTATNTGELFF.

The rearrangement uses TRBV6-1 and TRBJ1-1; D is unclear. The V gene lost 3 bases and the J gene lost 11 bases, with 19 bases spanning the gap. The CDR3 runs 14 residues. Germline V gene sequence: CDR1 MNHNS, CDR2 SASEGT. CDR3 bases: TGTGCCAGCAGTGATTGGTCCTTAATACGAGGGGCTTTCTTT. Protein product: CASSDWSLIRGAFF.

The count of this clone is one. The rearrangement uses TRBV19 and TRBJ1-5; maybe TRBD1 (6 bases). This CDR3 has 16 residues. The germline gives CDR1 LNHDA, CDR2 SQIVND (reference sequence). The ends were cut back, 6 bases at V and 1 base at J, with 16 bases in the middle. The CDR3 reads CASSLLRGVSNQPQHF. The CDR3 DNA reads TGTGCCAGTAGCCTCCTCAGGGGAGTAAGCAATCAGCCCCAGCATTTT.

The rearrangement uses TRBV4-1 and TRBJ1-2; possibly TRBD1 for D (5 bases). Germline V gene data show CDR1 as MGHRA and CDR2 as YSYEKL. V lost 0 bases to trimming and J lost 4 bases, with 12 bases between them. The CDR3 sequence is 15 residues long. The CDR3 loop is CASSQDGREGYGYTF. The CDR3 nucleotides read TGCGCCAGCAGCCAAGACGGCAGGGAGGGCTATGGCTACACCTTC.

The genes are TRBV6-5 and TRBJ1-5, with 10 bases fitting TRBD1. V dropped 7 bases and J dropped 5; count of bases not matched to a gene: 5. The CDR3 runs 14 residues. Per germline, CDR1 MNHEY and CDR2 SVGAGI. The DNA for the CDR3 is TGTGCCAGCACCTTCGGACAGGGGGATCAGCCCCAGCATTTT. Translated: CASTFGQGDQPQHF.

V gene TRBV2 combines with J gene TRBJ2-3; TRBD2 agrees at 7 bases. This CDR3 is built from 17 residues. Trimming removed 2 bases from V and 2 bases from J; junction bases left unmatched: 10. Per germline, CDR1 SNHLY and CDR2 FYNNEI. In DNA form, the CDR3 reads TGTGCCAGCAGTGAACTGGGGGGAGGGGACTTCACAGATACGCAGTATTTT. Residues: CASSELGGGDFTDTQYF. Using reference TRBV2 and TRBJ2-3 for the parts outside the CDR3, the full variable domain is EPEVTQTPSHQVTQMGQEVILRCVPISNHLYFYWYRQILGQKVEFLVSFYNNEISEKSEIFDDQFSVERPDGSNFTLKIRSTKLEDSAMYFCASSELGGGDFTDTQYFGPGTRLTVL.

The chain couples TRBV5-1 to TRBJ2-1; tentatively, D is TRBD1 (5 bases). CDR1 is SGHRS, CDR2 YFSETQ, per germline. The CDR3 length is 16 residues. Trimming removed 1 base from V and 0 bases from J, with 11 bases in between. Written as DNA, the CDR3 is TGCGCCAGCAGCTTGCAAGGGGTTAGCTCCTACAATGAGCAGTTCTTC. Protein: CASSLQGVSSYNEQFF.

V is TRBV12-3 or TRBV12-4 and J is TRBJ1-5; no firm D call. The CDR3 spans 13 residues. V was trimmed by 3 bases and J by 0 bases, leaving 3 bases between them. The CDR3 here is CASSFHSNQPQHF. In DNA form, the CDR3 reads TGTGCCAGCAGTTTTCATAGCAATCAGCCCCAGCATTTT.

Comments on this clone: Within the sample, other DNA sequences also encode this same CDR3. This chain links TRBV5-1 with TRBJ2-5; TRBD2 might be the D (5 bases). The CDR3 covers 13 residues. The germline V gene has CDR1 SGHRS and CDR2 YFSETQ. The ends were cut back, 1 base at V and 4 bases at J, with 8 bases in the middle. The CDR3 DNA reads as TGCGCCAGCAGCTTGTCCGGAGGAGAGACCCAGTACTTC. It specifies CASSLSGGETQYF. Using reference TRBV5-1 and TRBJ2-5 for the parts outside the CDR3, the full variable domain is KAGVTQTPRYLIKTRGQQVTLSCSPISGHRSVSWYQQTPGQGLQFLFEYFSETQRNKGNFPGRFSGRQFSNSRSEMNVSTLELGDSALYLCASSLSGGETQYFGPGTRLLVL.

The rearrangement uses TRBV5-1 and TRBJ2-6; D ambiguous. The V gene lost 0 bases and the J gene lost 0 bases, with 10 bases spanning the gap. This CDR3 is built from 17 residues. Looked up from germline, CDR1 is SGHRS and CDR2 is YFSETQ. Here the CDR3 reads CASSLGGVYSGANVLTF. CDR3 coding DNA: TGCGCCAGCAGCTTGGGTGGAGTCTACTCTGGGGCCAACGTCCTGACTTTC.

In its sample, this clone was seen a few times. This chain links TRBV11-2 with TRBJ1-2; 10 positions match TRBD1. CDR1 is SGHAT and CDR2 is FQNNGV in the germline V gene. The ends lost 5 bases at V and 2 bases at J; junction bases unmatched: 8. This CDR3 contains 16 residues. CDR3: CASSAPEGQGNYGYTF. CDR3 nucleotides: TGTGCCAGCAGCGCCCCTGAGGGACAGGGGAACTATGGCTACACCTTC.

V and J are TRBV7-2 and TRBJ2-3; D not certain. Germline CDR1 reads SGHTA; CDR2 reads FQGNSA. This CDR3 contains 13 residues. The V and J ends lost 1 base and 6 bases respectively, with 8 bases between them. The CDR3 bases are TGTGCCAGCAGCTTAGATTCCGGGGATACGCAGTATTTT. It specifies CASSLDSGDTQYF.

Only a few counts were recorded for this clone. The chain couples TRBV7-9 to TRBJ2-7, with 12 bases aligning to TRBD1. The junction had 12 bases not matched to a gene; V was cut back by 5 bases and J by 7 bases. CDR1 is SEHNR, CDR2 FQNEAQ, per germline (reference sequence). CDR3 length: 16 residues. CDR3 loop: CASSPMGQGAVGEQYF. Here the CDR3 DNA reads TGTGCCAGCAGCCCAATGGGACAGGGGGCGGTAGGGGAGCAGTACTTC.

This clone came up a few times. The V call is TRBV2, the J call TRBJ2-5, with 10 nucleotides matching TRBD2. V shed 2 bases and J 5 bases; nucleotides not matched to a gene: 5. The CDR3 runs to 15 residues. The germline CDR1 and CDR2 sequences are SNHLY and FYNNEI. Here the CDR3 DNA reads TGTGCCAGCAGTGAACTAGCGGGGGTCCAGGAGACCCAGTACTTC. It translates to CASSELAGVQETQYF.

This clone was found once. The chain has TRBV7-2 and TRBJ2-2, with D tentatively TRBD2 (6 bases). There are 15 residues in the CDR3. V was shortened by 4 bases and J by 3 bases, with 12 bases between the two germline ends. From germline, CDR1 is SGHTA and CDR2 FQGNSA. CDR3 in DNA: TGTGCCAGCAGCTGGTTAGCGGTAGACACCGGGGAGCTGTTTTTT. Translated, it gives CASSWLAVDTGELFF. Combining the CDR3 with reference TRBV7-2 and TRBJ2-2 gives the whole variable domain GAGVSQSPSNKVTEKGKDVELRCDPISGHTALYWYRQSLGQGLEFLIYFQGNSAPDKSGLPSDRFSAERTGGSVSTLTIQRTQQEDSAVYLCASSWLAVDTGELFFGEGSRLTVL.

This chain joins TRBV3-1 (or the pseudogene TRBV3-2) and TRBJ2-7, with D perhaps matching TRBD2 (5 bases). V was clipped by 3 bases and J by 7 bases, with 19 bases between them. Germline CDR1 LGHDT, CDR2 YNNKEL (reference sequence). The CDR3 covers 15 residues. The CDR3: CASSQRATPTEEQYF. The CDR3 DNA sequence: TGTGCCAGCAGCCAGCGGGCTACCCCTACGGAGGAGCAGTACTTC.

This rearrangement joins TRBV11-1 to TRBJ1-2; no firm D call. Germline V gene data show CDR1 as SGHAT and CDR2 as FQDESV (reference sequence). The CDR3 has 14 residues. V lost 1 base and J lost 5, with 11 bases in between. CDR3 in DNA: TGTGCCAGCAGCTTAGGATCGGGTCCGTATGGCTACACCTTC. Translated, it gives CASSLGSGPYGYTF.

The chain has TRBV5-8 and TRBJ2-3, with 7 positions matching TRBD1. The germline V gene has CDR1 SGHTS and CDR2 YDEGEE. The CDR3 has 15 residues. With V trimmed by 2 bases and J by 6 bases, 9 bases remained unmatched. CDR3 loop: CASSFHGTVADTQYF. In DNA, the CDR3 is TGTGCCAGCAGCTTCCACGGGACAGTTGCGGATACGCAGTATTTT.

The rearrangement joins TRBV19 to TRBJ1-5, with 10 bases that match TRBD1. Germline loops: CDR1 LNHDA, CDR2 SQIVND (reference sequence). This CDR3 has 17 amino acids. V lost 10 bases, J lost 0 bases, and 12 bases stayed unmatched. The CDR3 DNA reads as TGTGCCACGCGAGCCGGGACAGGGGCTTATAGCAATCAGCCCCAGCATTTT. Translation: CATRAGTGAYSNQPQHF.

J is TRBJ2-3 and V is TRBV5-1; D gene unclear. This CDR3 is built from 14 residues. Trimming removed 2 bases from V and 1 base from J, with 8 bases in between. The germline V gene encodes CDR1 SGHRS and CDR2 YFSETQ. The CDR3 loop is CASSFASGTDTQYF. Here the CDR3 DNA reads TGCGCCAGCAGCTTTGCATCAGGCACAGATACGCAGTATTTT.

This sequence joins TRBV6-5 and TRBJ2-7, with D possibly matching TRBD2 (5 bases). Trimming left V 5 bases short and J 1 base short, with 12 bases between. Germline V gives CDR1 MNHEY, CDR2 SVGAGI. The CDR3 runs to 14 residues. Here the CDR3 DNA reads TGTGCCAGCAGTCCCGGGCGGACTTCCTACGAGCAGTACTTC. This gives the protein CASSPGRTSYEQYF.

The chain combines TRBV5-6 with TRBJ2-1; tentatively, D is TRBD2 (6 bases). Trimming took off 3 bases at V and 4 bases at J, with 14 bases between the two ends. The CDR3 is 15 amino acids. CDR1 and CDR2 (germline): SGHDT, YYEEEE. Here the CDR3 reads CASSWAGPFYNEQFF. DNA for the CDR3: TGTGCCAGCAGCTGGGCGGGACCCTTTTACAATGAGCAGTTCTTC.